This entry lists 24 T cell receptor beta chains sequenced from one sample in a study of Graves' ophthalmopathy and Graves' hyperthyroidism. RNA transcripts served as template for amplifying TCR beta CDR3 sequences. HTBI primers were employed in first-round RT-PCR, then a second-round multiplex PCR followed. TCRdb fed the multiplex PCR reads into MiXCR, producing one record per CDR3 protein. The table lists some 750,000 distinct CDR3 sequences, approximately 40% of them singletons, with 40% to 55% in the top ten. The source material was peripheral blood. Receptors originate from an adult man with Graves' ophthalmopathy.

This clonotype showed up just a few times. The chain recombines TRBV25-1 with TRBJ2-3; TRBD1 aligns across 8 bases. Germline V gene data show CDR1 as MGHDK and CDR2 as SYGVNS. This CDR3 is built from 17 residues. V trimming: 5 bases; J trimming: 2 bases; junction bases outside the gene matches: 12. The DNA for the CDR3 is TGTGCCAGCAGTTCCCAGGGGGCGGCTCCTTTCACAGATACGCAGTATTTT. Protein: CASSSQGAAPFTDTQYF.

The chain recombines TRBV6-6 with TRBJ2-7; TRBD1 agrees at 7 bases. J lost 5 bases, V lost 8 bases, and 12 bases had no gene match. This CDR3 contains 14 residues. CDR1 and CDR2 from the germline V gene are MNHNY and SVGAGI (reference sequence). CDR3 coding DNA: TGTGCCAGCGCCCTGGACAGGCTGTTCAACGAGCAGTACTTC. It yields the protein CASALDRLFNEQYF.

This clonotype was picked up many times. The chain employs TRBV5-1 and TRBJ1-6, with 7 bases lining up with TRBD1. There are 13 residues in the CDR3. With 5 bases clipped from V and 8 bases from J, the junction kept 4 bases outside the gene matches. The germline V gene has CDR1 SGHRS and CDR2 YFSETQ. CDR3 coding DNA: TGCGCCAGCAGGTCGACAGGGTATTCACCCCTCCACTTT. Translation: CASRSTGYSPLHF.

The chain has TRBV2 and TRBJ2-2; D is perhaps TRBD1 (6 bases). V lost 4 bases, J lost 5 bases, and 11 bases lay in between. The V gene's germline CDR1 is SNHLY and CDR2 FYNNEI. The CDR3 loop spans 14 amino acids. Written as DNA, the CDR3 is TGTGCCAGCAGTGTAGAACAGGGAACCGGGGAGCTGTTTTTT. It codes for CASSVEQGTGELFF.

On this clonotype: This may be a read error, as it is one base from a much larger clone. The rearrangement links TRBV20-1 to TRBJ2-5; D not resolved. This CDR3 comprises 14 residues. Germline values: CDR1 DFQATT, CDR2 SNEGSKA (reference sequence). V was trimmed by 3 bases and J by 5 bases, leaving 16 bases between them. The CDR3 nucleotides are TGCAGTGCTAGTTTCGAGAGTGCTAGGGAGACCCAGTACTTC. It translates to CSASFESARETQYF.

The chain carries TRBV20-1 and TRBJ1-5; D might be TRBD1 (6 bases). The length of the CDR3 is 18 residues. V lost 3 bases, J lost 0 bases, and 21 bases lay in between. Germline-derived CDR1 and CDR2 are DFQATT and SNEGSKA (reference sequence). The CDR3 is CSASSGDGLVLSNQPQHF. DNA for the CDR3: TGCAGTGCTAGTTCAGGGGACGGACTAGTACTTAGCAATCAGCCCCAGCATTTT.

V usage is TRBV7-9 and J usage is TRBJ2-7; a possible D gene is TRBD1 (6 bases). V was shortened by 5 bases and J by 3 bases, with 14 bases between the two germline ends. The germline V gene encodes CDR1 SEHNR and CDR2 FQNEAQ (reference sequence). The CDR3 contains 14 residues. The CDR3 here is CASSPRDTRYEQYF. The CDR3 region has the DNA TGTGCCAGCAGCCCCCGGGACACCCGCTACGAGCAGTACTTC.

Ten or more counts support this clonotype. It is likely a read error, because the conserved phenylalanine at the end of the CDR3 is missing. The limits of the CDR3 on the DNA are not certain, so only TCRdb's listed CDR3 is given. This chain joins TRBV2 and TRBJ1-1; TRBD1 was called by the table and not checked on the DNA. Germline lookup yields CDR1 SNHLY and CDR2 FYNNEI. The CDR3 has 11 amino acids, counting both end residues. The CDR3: CASSDKVSPPS.

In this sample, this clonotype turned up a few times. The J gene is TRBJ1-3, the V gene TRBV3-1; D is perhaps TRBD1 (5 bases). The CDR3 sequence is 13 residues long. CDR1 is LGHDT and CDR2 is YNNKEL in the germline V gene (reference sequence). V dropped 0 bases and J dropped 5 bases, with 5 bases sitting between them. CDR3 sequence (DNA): TGTGCCAGCAGCCAAGAGGGGCGAAACACCATATATTTT. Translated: CASSQEGRNTIYF.

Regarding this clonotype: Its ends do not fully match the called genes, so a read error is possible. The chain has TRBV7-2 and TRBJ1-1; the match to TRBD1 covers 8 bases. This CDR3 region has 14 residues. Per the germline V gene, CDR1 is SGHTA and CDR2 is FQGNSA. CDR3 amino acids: CVSSLGQGRTEAFF. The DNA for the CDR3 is TGTGTCAGCAGCTTAGGACAGGGACGAACTGAAGCTTTCTTT. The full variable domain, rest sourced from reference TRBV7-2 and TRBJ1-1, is GAGVSQSPSNKVTEKGKDVELRCDPISGHTALYWYRQSLGQGLEFLIYFQGNSAPDKSGLPSDRFSAERTGGSVSTLTIQRTQQEDSAVYLCVSSLGQGRTEAFFGQGTRLTVV.

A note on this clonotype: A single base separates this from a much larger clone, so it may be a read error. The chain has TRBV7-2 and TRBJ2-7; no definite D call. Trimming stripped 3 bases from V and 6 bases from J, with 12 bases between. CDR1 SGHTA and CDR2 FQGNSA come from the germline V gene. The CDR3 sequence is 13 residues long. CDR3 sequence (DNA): TGTGCCAGCAGCTTCGGTTTATCGCGCGAGCAGTACTTC. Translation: CASSFGLSREQYF.

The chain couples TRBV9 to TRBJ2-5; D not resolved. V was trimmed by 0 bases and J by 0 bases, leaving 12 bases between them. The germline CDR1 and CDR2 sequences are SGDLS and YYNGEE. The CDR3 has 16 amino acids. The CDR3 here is CASSVGPQEYQETQYF. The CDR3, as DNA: TGTGCCAGCAGCGTAGGACCCCAGGAATACCAAGAGACCCAGTACTTC. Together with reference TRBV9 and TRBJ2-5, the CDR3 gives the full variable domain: DSGVTQTPKHLITATGQRVTLRCSPRSGDLSVYWYQQSLDQGLQFLIQYYNGEERAKGNILERFSAQQFPDLHSELNLSSLELGDSALYFCASSVGPQEYQETQYFGPGTRLLVL.

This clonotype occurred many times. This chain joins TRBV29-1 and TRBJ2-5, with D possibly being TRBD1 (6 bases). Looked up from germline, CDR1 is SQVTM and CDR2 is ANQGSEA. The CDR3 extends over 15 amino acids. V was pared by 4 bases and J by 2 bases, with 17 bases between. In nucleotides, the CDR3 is TGCAGCGTTGGCCCAAACAACAGGGATCAAGAGACCCAGTACTTC. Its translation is CSVGPNNRDQETQYF.

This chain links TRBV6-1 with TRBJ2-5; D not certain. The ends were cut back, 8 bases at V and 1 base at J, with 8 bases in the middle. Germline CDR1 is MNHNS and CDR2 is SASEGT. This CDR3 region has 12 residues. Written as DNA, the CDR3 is TGTGCCAGCGATATTATCCAAGAGACCCAGTACTTC. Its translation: CASDIIQETQYF.

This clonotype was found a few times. The DNA of the CDR3 is TGTGCCAGCAGCTTGATCCCGAACACCGGGGAGCTGTTTTTT. As protein: CASSLIPNTGELFF. The chain couples TRBV5-8 to TRBJ2-2; D is unresolved. CDR1 SGHTS and CDR2 YDEGEE come from the germline V gene. This CDR3 contains 14 residues. Trimming shortened V by 1 base and J by 0 bases, and 4 bases separated the two germline ends.

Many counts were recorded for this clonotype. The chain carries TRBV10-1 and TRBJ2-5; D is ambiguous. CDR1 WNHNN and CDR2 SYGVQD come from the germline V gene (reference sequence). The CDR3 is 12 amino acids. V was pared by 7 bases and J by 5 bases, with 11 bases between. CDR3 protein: CASTLVRETQYF. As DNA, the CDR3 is TGCGCCAGCACCCTTGTAAGGGAGACCCAGTACTTC.

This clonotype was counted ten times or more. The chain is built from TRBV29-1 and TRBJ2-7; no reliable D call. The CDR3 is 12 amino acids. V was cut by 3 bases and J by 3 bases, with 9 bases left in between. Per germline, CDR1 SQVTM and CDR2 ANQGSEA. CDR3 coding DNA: TGCAGCGTTGAGGCCGTCGGCTACGAGCAGTACTTC. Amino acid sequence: CSVEAVGYEQYF.

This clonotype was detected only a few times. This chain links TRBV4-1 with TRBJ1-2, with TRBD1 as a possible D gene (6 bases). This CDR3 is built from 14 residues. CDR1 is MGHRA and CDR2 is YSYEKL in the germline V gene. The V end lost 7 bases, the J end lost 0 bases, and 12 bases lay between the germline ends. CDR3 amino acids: CASTQGPANYGYTF. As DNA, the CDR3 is TGCGCCAGCACCCAGGGGCCTGCTAACTATGGCTACACCTTC.

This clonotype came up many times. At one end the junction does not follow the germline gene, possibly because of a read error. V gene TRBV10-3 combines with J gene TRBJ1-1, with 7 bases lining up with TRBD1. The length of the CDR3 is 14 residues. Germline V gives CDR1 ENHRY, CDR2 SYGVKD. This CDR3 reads CASSYRGLNTEAFF. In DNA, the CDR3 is TGTGCCAGCAGTTACAGGGGACTGAACACTGAAGCTTTCTTT.

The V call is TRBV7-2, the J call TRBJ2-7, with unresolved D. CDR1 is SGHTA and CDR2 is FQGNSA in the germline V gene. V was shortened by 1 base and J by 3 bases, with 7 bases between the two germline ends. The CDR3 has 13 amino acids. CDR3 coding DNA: TGTGCCAGCAGCTTAGATGGGCTCTACGAGCAGTACTTC. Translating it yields CASSLDGLYEQYF. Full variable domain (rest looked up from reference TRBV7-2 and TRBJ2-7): GAGVSQSPSNKVTEKGKDVELRCDPISGHTALYWYRQSLGQGLEFLIYFQGNSAPDKSGLPSDRFSAERTGGSVSTLTIQRTQQEDSAVYLCASSLDGLYEQYFGPGTRLTVT.

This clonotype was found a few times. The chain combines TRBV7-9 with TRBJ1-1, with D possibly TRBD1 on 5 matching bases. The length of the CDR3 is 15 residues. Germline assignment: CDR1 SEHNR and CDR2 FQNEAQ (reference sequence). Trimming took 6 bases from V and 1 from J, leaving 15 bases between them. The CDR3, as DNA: TGTGCCAGCAGGTTAATACAGGAGCCGAACACTGAAGCTTTCTTT. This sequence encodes CASRLIQEPNTEAFF.

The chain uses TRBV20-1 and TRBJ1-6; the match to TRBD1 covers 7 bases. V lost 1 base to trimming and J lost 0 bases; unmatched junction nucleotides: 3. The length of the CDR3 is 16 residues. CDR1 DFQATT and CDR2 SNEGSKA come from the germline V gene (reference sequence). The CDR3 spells CSARGGQASYNSPLHF. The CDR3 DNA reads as TGCAGTGCTAGAGGAGGACAGGCCTCCTATAATTCACCCCTCCACTTT.

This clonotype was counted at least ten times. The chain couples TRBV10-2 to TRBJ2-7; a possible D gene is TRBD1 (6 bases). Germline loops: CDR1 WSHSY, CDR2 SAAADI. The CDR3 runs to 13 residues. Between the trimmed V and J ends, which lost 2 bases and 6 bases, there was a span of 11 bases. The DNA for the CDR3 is TGCGCCAGCAGTGAGCAGGGGCAAAGCGAGCAGTACTTC. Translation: CASSEQGQSEQYF.

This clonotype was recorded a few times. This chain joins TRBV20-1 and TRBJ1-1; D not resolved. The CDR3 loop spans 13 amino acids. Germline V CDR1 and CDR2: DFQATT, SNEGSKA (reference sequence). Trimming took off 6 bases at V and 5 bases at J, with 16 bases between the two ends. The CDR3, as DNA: TGCAGTGCAGACTCCAGGACGAGGACTGAAGCTTTCTTT. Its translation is CSADSRTRTEAFF.